This is a list of T cell receptor beta chains from one sample in a study of cytomegalovirus exposure and HLA in healthy donors. Libraries were prepared by immunoSEQ multiplex PCR; TCRdb keeps only in-frame clonotypes and omits some of them. The listing records 150,000 to 200,000 clones. The specimen was PBMCs. These receptors were collected from a woman between 55 and 75 years old in good health and CMV-seronegative. Each CDR3 is given with its conserved first and last residue. The order of the fields is V gene, D gene, J gene, CDR3 DNA, CDR3 protein. D genes are given only for firm matches.

TRBV2	TRBD1	TRBJ1-5	TGTGCCAGCAGTGAGGACAGGGCCCAAAATAGCAATCAGCCCCAGCATTTT	CASSEDRAQNSNQPQHF
TRBV5-1	TRBD1	TRBJ2-3	TGCGCCAGCAGCACTATCCGGACAGGGGGAAGCACAGATACGCAGTATTTT	CASSTIRTGGSTDTQYF
TRBV2	NA	TRBJ1-2	TGTGCCAGCACATACTCTAACTATGGCTACACCTTC	CASTYSNYGYTF
TRBV9	TRBD2	TRBJ2-2	TGTGCCAGCAGCGCCCTTCTAGCGGGGGCGGACACCGGGGAGCTGTTTTTT	CASSALLAGADTGELFF
TRBV5-1	NA	TRBJ1-1	TGCGCCAGCAGCTACGATTCGACAGGTCCCGGGGAAGCTTTCTTT	CASSYDSTGPGEAFF
TRBV5-1	NA	TRBJ2-2	TGCGCCAGCAGCTTCGCAGGGGCAAGCACCGGGGAGCTGTTTTTT	CASSFAGASTGELFF
TRBV27	TRBD2	TRBJ2-1	TGTGCCAGCAGTCTGACTAGCGGGAGGGTAAATGAGCAGTTCTTC	CASSLTSGRVNEQFF
TRBV9	NA	TRBJ2-1	TGTGCCAGCAGCGTAGAGGAGACTATGCAGTTCTTC	CASSVEETMQFF
TRBV6-1	NA	TRBJ2-2	TGTGCCAGCAGTCCGCTGAGGGAAGAGGAGCTGTTTTTT	CASSPLREEELFF
TRBV4-2	TRBD2	TRBJ2-3	TGTGCCAGCAGCCCAAGACTAGCGGGACATAGCACAGATACGCAGTATTTT	CASSPRLAGHSTDTQYF
TRBV10-3	TRBD1	TRBJ2-1	TGTGCCACCGGGCAGACTACCTTTTCCACGACAGGGAACGATGAGCAGTTCTTC	CATGQTTFSTTGNDEQFF
TRBV7-3	NA	TRBJ2-1	TGTGCCAGCAGCTTAATAGTTGGAGGGAGGAATGAGCAGTTCTTC	CASSLIVGGRNEQFF
TRBV18	NA	TRBJ2-2	TGTGCCAGCTCAGTGGGAGACACCGGGGAGCTGTTTTTT	CASSVGDTGELFF
TRBV10-3	NA	TRBJ1-4	TGTGCCATCAGTGAATCGGGCAGGGAAGAAAAACTGTTTTTT	CAISESGREEKLFF
TRBV27	TRBD2	TRBJ2-5	TGTGCCAGCAGTGTTATCCCCACTAGCGGCCAAGAGACCCAGTACTTC	CASSVIPTSGQETQYF
TRBV10-2	TRBD1	TRBJ1-2	TGCGCCAGCAGTTATACAGGGGTGAAAGGAGGCTACACCTTC	CASSYTGVKGGYTF
TRBV5-1	TRBD1	TRBJ2-3	TGCGCCAGCAGCTTTGGACAGGGCGGCACAGATACGCAGTATTTT	CASSFGQGGTDTQYF
TRBV5-6	NA	TRBJ2-7	TGTGCCAGCAGCTGGCGGGGCGTAGGGAAGTCTCCCGAGCAGTACTTC	CASSWRGVGKSPEQYF
TRBV9	NA	TRBJ2-5	TGTGCCAGCAGCGTCCAGGGCCAAGAGACCCAGTACTTC	CASSVQGQETQYF
TRBV7-6	NA	TRBJ2-7	TGTGCCAGCAGCTTGCAGGGGTTCGAGACCGAGCAGTACTTC	CASSLQGFETEQYF
TRBV9	NA	TRBJ2-1	TGTGCCAGCAGCCCGACAGCTGGTGAGCAGTTCTTC	CASSPTAGEQFF
TRBV5-6	NA	TRBJ1-1	TGTGCCAGCAGCCCTGGGTTACTGGGGAGCACTGAAGCTTTCTTT	CASSPGLLGSTEAFF
TRBV5-1	TRBD2	TRBJ2-1	TGCGCCAGCAACGCCCCTGATAGCGGGAACCCCTACAATGAGCAGTTCTTC	CASNAPDSGNPYNEQFF
TRBV18	NA	TRBJ2-2	TGTGCCAGCTCACCACCCACAGGGCGCAACACCGGGGAGCTGTTTTTT	CASSPPTGRNTGELFF
TRBV5-4	TRBD1	TRBJ2-2	TGTGCCAGCAGCTTGGCCTTAGGAGCAGGGGGCGCGGGGGAGCTGTTTTTT	CASSLALGAGGAGELFF
TRBV5-1	TRBD2	TRBJ2-5	TGCGCCAGCAGCTTGGATCCGGCGGGGGGGCCAGAGACCCAGTACTTC	CASSLDPAGGPETQYF
TRBV7-9	NA	TRBJ1-1	TGTGCCAGCACCTTAGGTGGGGGCGCAAACACTGAAGCTTTCTTT	CASTLGGGANTEAFF
TRBV25-1	TRBD1	TRBJ1-4	TGTGCCAGCAGTGGCCAGGACAGGGCTACGGAAAAACTGTTTTTT	CASSGQDRATEKLFF
TRBV5-6	NA	TRBJ2-1	TGTGCCAGCAGCTTGGGTCTCTTCGACTTTAGCTCCTACAATGAGCAGTTCTTC	CASSLGLFDFSSYNEQFF
TRBV4-1	NA	TRBJ2-1	TGCGCCAGCAGCCAAGATTTGTCGTACAATGAGCAGTTCTTC	CASSQDLSYNEQFF
TRBV5-1	NA	TRBJ2-5	TGCGCCAGCAGCTTGGCCGCACTAGTTGAAGAGACCCAGTACTTC	CASSLAALVEETQYF
TRBV15	NA	TRBJ1-3	TGTGCCACCAGCAGAGCCGACAGCTCTGGAAACACCATATATTTT	CATSRADSSGNTIYF
TRBV4-3	NA	TRBJ2-3	TGCGCCAGCAGCCAAGAGGGTTGGGGGCAAAATACGCAGTATTTT	CASSQEGWGQNTQYF
TRBV5-1	TRBD2	TRBJ2-1	TGCGCCAGCAGCCTGAGTGGAGGGTTTGGACTAGCGGGCCGCAATGAGCAGTTCTTC	CASSLSGGFGLAGRNEQFF
TRBV2	TRBD2	TRBJ2-7	TGTGCCACGGAGCTAGCGGGGAACTACGAGCAGTACTTC	CATELAGNYEQYF
TRBV27	TRBD1	TRBJ1-6	TGTGCCAGCAGTTTCCGACAGGGGCCCACTGATAATTCACCCCTCCACTTT	CASSFRQGPTDNSPLHF
TRBV7-2	TRBD1	TRBJ1-3	TGTGCCAGCAGCCCGGGGACAGGGCGAAACACCATATATTTT	CASSPGTGRNTIYF
TRBV5-1	TRBD1	TRBJ1-2	TGCGCCAGCAGCTTGAGACAGGGTGACTATGGCTACACCTTC	CASSLRQGDYGYTF
TRBV30	TRBD1	TRBJ1-2	TGTGCCTGGGCGAGTAAGCTGACAGGGGGGGTTTATGGCTACACCTTC	CAWASKLTGGVYGYTF
TRBV7-9	NA	TRBJ1-1	TGTGCCAGCAGCGAACAGATACCAAACAGGGAGTTGAACACTGAAGCTTTCTTT	CASSEQIPNRELNTEAFF
TRBV6-5	NA	TRBJ2-1	TGTGCCAGCAGTTACTCGATGGGACTCGCGCAGTTCTTC	CASSYSMGLAQFF
TRBV7-8	NA	TRBJ2-2	TGTGCCAGCAGCCTCGGACTTGACACCGGGGAGCTGTTTTTT	CASSLGLDTGELFF
TRBV18	NA	TRBJ2-3	TGTGCCAGCTCACCTCCGGGGAGCACAGATACGCAGTATTTT	CASSPPGSTDTQYF
TRBV19	TRBD1	TRBJ1-2	TGTGCCAGTACCGAACGAGGGGACAGGCCCTATGGCTACACCTTC	CASTERGDRPYGYTF
TRBV9	NA	TRBJ1-1	TGTGCCAGCAGCGTCGGGGGCACTGAAGCTTTCTTT	CASSVGGTEAFF
TRBV7-2	NA	TRBJ2-5	TGTGCCAGCAGCTTTTCGCGGGAGACCCAGTACTTC	CASSFSRETQYF
TRBV7-2	NA	TRBJ1-1	TGTGCCAGCAGCTTCAGGGTAAGGACTGAAGCTTTCTTT	CASSFRVRTEAFF